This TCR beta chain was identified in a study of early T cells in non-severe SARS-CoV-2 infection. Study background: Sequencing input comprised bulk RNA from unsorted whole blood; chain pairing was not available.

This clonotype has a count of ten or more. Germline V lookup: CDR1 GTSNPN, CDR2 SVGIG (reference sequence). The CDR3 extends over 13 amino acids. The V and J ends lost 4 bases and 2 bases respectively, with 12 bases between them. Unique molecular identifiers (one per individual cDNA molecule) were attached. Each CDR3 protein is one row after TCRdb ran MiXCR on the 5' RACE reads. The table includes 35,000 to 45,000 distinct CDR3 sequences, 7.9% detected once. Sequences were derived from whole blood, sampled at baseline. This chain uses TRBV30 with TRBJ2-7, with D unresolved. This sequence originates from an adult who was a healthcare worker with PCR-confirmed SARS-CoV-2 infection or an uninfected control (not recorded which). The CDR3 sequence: CAWKVGGTYEQYF. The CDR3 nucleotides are TGTGCCTGGAAGGTCGGCGGAACCTACGAGCAGTACTTC.